This T cell receptor (beta chain) comes out of a study of PD-L1 blockade in urothelial cancer. As for the study in general: As for prior chemotherapy regimens, patients had received 0 to 3. Blood-derived samples held a median around 140,000 T cells.

Germline loops: CDR1 MNHEY, CDR2 SVGAGI. The CDR3 is 15 amino acids. V trimming: 2 bases; J trimming: 3 bases; junction bases outside the gene matches: 6. Profiling relied on immunoSEQ multiplex PCR, and the TCRdb table lists in-frame clones only, not all of them. The top ten clones hold 3.2% of a sample with more than 50,000 clones, 80% to 85% of them seen once. Time point denoted: pretreatment peripheral blood. Patients presented with locally advanced or metastatic urothelial carcinoma. Samples spanned pretreatment and treatment, with 1 to 8 time points per patient. The source of this sequence is an older man with urothelial cancer. The chain employs TRBV6-5 and TRBJ1-1, with 7 nucleotides matching TRBD1. The material was PBMCs, obtained around atezolizumab (anti-PD-L1) treatment. As DNA, the CDR3 is TGTGCCAGCAGTTACGACAGGGTTGGGGACACTGAAGCTTTCTTT. This codes for CASSYDRVGDTEAFF.